This TCR beta chain was recovered during a study of Graves' ophthalmopathy and Graves' hyperthyroidism. The CDR3 is 15 residues long. Per the germline V gene, CDR1 is LNHNV and CDR2 is YYDKDF (reference sequence). The ends were cut back, 0 bases at V and 2 bases at J, with 11 bases in the middle. The authors amplified TCR beta CDR3 regions from RNA transcripts. HTBI-primed first-round RT-PCR preceded second-round multiplex PCR. TCRdb re-called the multiplex PCR reads with MiXCR, one entry per CDR3 protein. The sample contains about 1.2 million distinct CDR3 sequences, about 38% of which appear only once.

The receptor comes from an adult man with Graves' hyperthyroidism. The specimen sequenced was peripheral blood or thyroid tissue (not recorded which). The chain couples TRBV15 to TRBJ2-7; D tentatively fits TRBD1 or TRBD2 (5 bases each). In DNA form, the CDR3 reads TGTGCCACCAGCAGAGATTGGGACGGGACCTACGAGCAGTACTTC. Translation: CATSRDWDGTYEQYF. The variable domain in full, with the rest retrieved from reference TRBV15 and TRBJ2-7, is DAMVIQNPRYQVTQFGKPVTLSCSQTLNHNVMYWYQQKSSQAPKLLFHYYDKDFNNEADTPDNFQSRRPNTSFCFLDIRSPGLGDTAMYLCATSRDWDGTYEQYFGPGTRLTVT.